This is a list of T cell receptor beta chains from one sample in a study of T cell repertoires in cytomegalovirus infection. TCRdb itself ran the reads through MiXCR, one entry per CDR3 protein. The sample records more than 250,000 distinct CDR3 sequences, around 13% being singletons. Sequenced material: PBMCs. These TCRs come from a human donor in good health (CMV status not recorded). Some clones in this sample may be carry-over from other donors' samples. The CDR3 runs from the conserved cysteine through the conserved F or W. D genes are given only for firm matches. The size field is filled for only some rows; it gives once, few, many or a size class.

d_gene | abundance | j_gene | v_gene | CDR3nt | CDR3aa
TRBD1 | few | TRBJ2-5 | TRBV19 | TGTGCCAGTAGTATAGACCTCAGGGGGCGGTACCAAGAGACCCAGTACTTC | CASSIDLRGRYQETQYF
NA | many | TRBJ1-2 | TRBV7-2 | TGTGCCAGCAGCCGGCAGGGGATGGCGGTGGGTGGCTACACCTTC | CASSRQGMAVGGYTF
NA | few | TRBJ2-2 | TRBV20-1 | TGCAGTGCTAGTCGGGGACAGAACACCGGGGAGCTGTTTTTT | CSASRGQNTGELFF
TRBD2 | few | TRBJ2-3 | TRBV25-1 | TGTGCCAGCAGTGATTCACGGGCCGGGAGGGCAGATACGCAGTATTTT | CASSDSRAGRADTQYF
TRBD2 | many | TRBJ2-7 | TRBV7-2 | TGTGCCAGCAGCCGGACTAGCGGGAGTCTCCGCTACGAGCAGTACTTC | CASSRTSGSLRYEQYF
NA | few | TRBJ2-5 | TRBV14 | TGTGCCAGCAGCCAAGCTCGGGGGTCGCAAGAGACCCAGTACTTC | CASSQARGSQETQYF
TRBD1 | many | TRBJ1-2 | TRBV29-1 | TGCAGCGTTGAAGCGTCCGGGACAGGGTTCGATGGCTACACCTTC | CSVEASGTGFDGYTF
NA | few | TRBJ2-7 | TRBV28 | TGTGCCAGCAGTACTCAGGACGTTCTTATATACGAGCAGTACTTC | CASSTQDVLIYEQYF
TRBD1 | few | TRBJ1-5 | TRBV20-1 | TGCAGTGCTAGAAGACAGGGGTCGGGTATGGGCAATCAGCCCCAGCATTTT | CSARRQGSGMGNQPQHF
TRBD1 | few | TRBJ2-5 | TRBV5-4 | TGTGTCAGCAGCACAGGGGACAGGGCTCAGGAGACCCAGTACTTC | CVSSTGDRAQETQYF
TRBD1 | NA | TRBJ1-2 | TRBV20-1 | TGCAGTGCTAAGGACAGGGCCTATGGCTACACCTTC | CSAKDRAYGYTF
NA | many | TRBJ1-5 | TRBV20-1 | TGCAGTGCTAGAGATATAGAGGGGCAGGGGTTTTTGCAGCCCCAGCATTTT | CSARDIEGQGFLQPQHF
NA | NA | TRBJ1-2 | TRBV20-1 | TGCAGTGCTCGGATACAGGGCTCCTATGGCTACACCTTC | CSARIQGSYGYTF
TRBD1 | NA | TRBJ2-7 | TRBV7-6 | TGTGCCAGCAGCCCCGGGACAGGGGTCTCCTACGAGCAGTACTTC | CASSPGTGVSYEQYF
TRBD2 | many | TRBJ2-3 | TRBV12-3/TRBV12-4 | TGTGCCAGCAGTCTTCTAGCGGACAATTTCGGAGATACGCAGTATTTT | CASSLLADNFGDTQYF
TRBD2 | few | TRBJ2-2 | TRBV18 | TGTGCCAGCTCACCATACGGCGGGGGGAACACCGGGGAGCTGTTTTTT | CASSPYGGGNTGELFF
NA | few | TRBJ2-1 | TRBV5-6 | TGTGCCAGCAGCTTGGGTCCGGGGGCATCCTACAATGAGCAGTTCTTC | CASSLGPGASYNEQFF
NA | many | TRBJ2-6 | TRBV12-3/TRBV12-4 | TGTGCCAGCAGCAGAACAGGGGCCAACGTCCTGACTTTC | CASSRTGANVLTF
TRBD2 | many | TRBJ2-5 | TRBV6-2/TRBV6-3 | TGTGCCAGCAGTCCTCACGGGACTAGCGGAGAGACCCAGTACTTC | CASSPHGTSGETQYF
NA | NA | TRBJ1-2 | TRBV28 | TGTGCCAGCAGCGTAATACAGGGATGGGGCTACACCTTC | CASSVIQGWGYTF
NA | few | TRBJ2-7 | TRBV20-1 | TGCAGTGCTACCCAGCCTCAGGCGGCTTACGAGCAGTACTTC | CSATQPQAAYEQYF
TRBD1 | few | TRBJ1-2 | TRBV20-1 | TGCAGTGCTAGGCCCAGACAGGGAATTGGCTACACCTTC | CSARPRQGIGYTF
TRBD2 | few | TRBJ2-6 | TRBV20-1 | TGCAGTGCTAGAGGACTAGCGGGAGCTGGGGCCAACGTCCTGACTTTC | CSARGLAGAGANVLTF
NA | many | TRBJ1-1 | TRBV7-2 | TGTGCCAGCAGCCTAGGACAAGCCGCTGAAGCTTTCTTT | CASSLGQAAEAFF
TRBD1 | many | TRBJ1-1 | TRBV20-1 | TGCAGTGCTAGCGAAGGGACAGGGGGCTTCACTGAAGCTTTCTTT | CSASEGTGGFTEAFF
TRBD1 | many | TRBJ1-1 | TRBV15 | TGTGCCACCAGCAGAGAGCGGACAGGGTTCACTGAAGCTTTCTTT | CATSRERTGFTEAFF